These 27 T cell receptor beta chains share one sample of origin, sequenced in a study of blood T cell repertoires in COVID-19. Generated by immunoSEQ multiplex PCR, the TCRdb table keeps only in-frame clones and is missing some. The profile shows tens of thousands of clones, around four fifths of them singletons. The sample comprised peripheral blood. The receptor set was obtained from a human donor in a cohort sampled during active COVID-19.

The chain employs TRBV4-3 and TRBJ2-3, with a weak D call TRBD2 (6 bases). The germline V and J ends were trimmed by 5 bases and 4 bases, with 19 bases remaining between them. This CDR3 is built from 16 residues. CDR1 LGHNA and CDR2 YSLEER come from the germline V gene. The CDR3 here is CASSNRAGRTADTQYF. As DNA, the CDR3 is TGCGCCAGCAGCAATAGGGCAGGGAGGACCGCAGATACGCAGTATTTT.

The DNA for the CDR3 is TGTGCCAGCAGCTTAGACGGGACAGGCCGGGTTACTGGCTACACCTTC. This encodes CASSLDGTGRVTGYTF. The chain uses TRBV7-2 and TRBJ1-2; 8 positions agree with TRBD1. This CDR3 comprises 16 residues. The V gene end was trimmed by 1 base and the J gene end by 7 bases; junction bases not matched to a gene: 11. CDR1 SGHTA and CDR2 FQGNSA come from the germline V gene.

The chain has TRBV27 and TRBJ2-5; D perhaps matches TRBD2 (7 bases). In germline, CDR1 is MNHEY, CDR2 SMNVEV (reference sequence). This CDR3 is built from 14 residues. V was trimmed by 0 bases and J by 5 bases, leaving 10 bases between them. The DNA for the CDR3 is TGTGCCAGCAGTTTATCCAGGGGAGGGGAGACCCAGTACTTC. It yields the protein CASSLSRGGETQYF.

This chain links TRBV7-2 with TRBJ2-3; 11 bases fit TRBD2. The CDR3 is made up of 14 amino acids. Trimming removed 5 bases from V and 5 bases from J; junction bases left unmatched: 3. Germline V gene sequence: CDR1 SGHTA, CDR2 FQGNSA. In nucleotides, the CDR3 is TGTGCCAGCAGCCCAGGACTAGCGGGAGATACGCAGTATTTT. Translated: CASSPGLAGDTQYF.

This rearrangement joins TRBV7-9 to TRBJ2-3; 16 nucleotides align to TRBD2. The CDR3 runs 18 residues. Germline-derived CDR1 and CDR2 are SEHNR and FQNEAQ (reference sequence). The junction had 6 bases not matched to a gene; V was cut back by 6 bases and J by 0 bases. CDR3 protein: CASRPAGLAGGSTDTQYF. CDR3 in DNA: TGTGCCAGCAGGCCAGCGGGACTAGCGGGAGGGAGCACAGATACGCAGTATTTT.

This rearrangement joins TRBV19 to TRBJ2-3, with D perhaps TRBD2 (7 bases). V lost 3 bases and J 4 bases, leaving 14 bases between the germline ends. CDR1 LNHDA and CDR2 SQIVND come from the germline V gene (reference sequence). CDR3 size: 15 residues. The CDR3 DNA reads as TGTGCCAGTAGTATCGCGGGGGCGAAGGCAGATACGCAGTATTTT. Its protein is CASSIAGAKADTQYF.

The DNA for the CDR3 is TGTGCCAGCAGTTACTCGACTAAGGGGGACACTGAAGCTTTCTTT. This gives the protein CASSYSTKGDTEAFF. This sequence joins TRBV6-5 and TRBJ1-1; weak D call: TRBD1 (6 bases). CDR1 is MNHEY, CDR2 SVGAGI, per germline. V was cut by 0 bases and J by 3 bases, with 11 bases left in between. This CDR3 has 15 residues.

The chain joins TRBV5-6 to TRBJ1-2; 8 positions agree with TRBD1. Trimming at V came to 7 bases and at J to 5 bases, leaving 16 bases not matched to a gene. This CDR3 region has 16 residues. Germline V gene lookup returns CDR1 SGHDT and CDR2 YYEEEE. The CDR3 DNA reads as TGTGCCAGCGGGAAGGTGCCAGGGGGCCTAGGGTATGGCTACACCTTC. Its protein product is CASGKVPGGLGYGYTF.

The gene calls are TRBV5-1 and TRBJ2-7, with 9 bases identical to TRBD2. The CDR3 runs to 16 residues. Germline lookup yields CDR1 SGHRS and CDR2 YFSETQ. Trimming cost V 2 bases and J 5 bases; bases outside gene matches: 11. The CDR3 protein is CASSFAGGVPSDEQYF. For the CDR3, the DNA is TGCGCCAGCAGCTTCGCGGGGGGGGTGCCCTCTGACGAGCAGTACTTC.

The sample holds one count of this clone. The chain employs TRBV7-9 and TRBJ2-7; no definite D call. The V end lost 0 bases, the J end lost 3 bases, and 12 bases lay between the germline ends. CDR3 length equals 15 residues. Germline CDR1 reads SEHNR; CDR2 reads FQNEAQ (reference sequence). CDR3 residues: CASSLAHASGYEQYF. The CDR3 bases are TGTGCCAGCAGCTTAGCCCATGCCTCGGGCTACGAGCAGTACTTC.

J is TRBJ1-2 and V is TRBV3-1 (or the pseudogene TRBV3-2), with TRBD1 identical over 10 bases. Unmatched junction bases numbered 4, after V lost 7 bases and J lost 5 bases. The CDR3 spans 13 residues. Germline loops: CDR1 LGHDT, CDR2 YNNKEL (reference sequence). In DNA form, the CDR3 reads TGTGCCAGCAACTTGGGACAGGGGTATGGCTACACCTTC. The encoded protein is CASNLGQGYGYTF.

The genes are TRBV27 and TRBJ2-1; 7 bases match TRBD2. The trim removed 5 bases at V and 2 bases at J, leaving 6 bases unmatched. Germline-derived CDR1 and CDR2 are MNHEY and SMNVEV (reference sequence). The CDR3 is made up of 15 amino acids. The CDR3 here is CASSLSGATYNEQFF. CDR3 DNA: TGTGCCAGCAGTCTAAGCGGGGCTACCTACAATGAGCAGTTCTTC.

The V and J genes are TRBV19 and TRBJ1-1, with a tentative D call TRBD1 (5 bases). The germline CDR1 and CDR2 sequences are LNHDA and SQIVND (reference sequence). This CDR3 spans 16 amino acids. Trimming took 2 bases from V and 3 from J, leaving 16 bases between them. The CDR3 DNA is TGTGCCAGTAGTATACGGGCCCAGGGTGGGGACACTGAAGCTTTCTTT. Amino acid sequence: CASSIRAQGGDTEAFF. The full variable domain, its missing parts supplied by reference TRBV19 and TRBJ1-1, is DGGITQSPKYLFRKEGQNVTLSCEQNLNHDAMYWYRQDPGQGLRLIYYSQIVNDFQKGDIAEGYSVSREKKESFPLTVTSAQKNPTAFYLCASSIRAQGGDTEAFFGQGTRLTVV.

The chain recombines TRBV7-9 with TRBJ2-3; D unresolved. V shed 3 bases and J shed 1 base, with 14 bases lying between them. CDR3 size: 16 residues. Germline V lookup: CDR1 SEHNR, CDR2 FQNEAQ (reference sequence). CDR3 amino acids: CASSFDLAVRTDTQYF. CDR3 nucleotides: TGTGCCAGCAGCTTTGACCTGGCGGTCCGCACAGATACGCAGTATTTT. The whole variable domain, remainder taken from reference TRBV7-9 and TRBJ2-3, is DTGVSQNPRHKITKRGQNVTFRCDPISEHNRLYWYRQTLGQGPEFLTYFQNEAQLEKSRLLSDRFSAERPKGSFSTLEIQRTEQGDSAMYLCASSFDLAVRTDTQYFGPGTRLTVL.

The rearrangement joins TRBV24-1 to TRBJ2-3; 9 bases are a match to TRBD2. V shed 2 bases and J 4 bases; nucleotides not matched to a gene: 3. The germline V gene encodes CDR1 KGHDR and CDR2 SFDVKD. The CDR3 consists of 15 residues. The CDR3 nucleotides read TGTGCCACCAGTGATTCGGGACTAGCTTCAGATACGCAGTATTTT. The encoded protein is CATSDSGLASDTQYF.

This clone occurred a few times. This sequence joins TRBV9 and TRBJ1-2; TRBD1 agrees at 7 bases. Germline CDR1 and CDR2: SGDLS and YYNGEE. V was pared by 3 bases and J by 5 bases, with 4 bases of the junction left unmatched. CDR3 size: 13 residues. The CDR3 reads CASSADRAYGYTF. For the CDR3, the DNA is TGTGCCAGCAGCGCCGACAGGGCTTATGGCTACACCTTC.

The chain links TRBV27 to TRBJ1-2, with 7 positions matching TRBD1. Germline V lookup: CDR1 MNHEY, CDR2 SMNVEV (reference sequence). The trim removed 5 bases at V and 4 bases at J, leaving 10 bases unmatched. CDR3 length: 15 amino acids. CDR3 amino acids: CASSRSTGNIYGYTF. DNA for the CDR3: TGTGCCAGCAGTCGGTCGACAGGGAACATCTATGGCTACACCTTC.

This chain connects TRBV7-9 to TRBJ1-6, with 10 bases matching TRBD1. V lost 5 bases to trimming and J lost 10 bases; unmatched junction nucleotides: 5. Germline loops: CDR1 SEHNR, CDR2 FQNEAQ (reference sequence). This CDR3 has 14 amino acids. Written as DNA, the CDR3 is TGTGCCAGCAGCCCGGGACAGGGGAGCTCACCCCTCCACTTT. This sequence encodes CASSPGQGSSPLHF.

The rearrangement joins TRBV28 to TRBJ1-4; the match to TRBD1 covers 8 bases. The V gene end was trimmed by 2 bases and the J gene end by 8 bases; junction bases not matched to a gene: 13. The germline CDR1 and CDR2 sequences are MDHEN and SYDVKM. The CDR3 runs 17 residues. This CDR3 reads CASSLGAGGPLEEKLFF. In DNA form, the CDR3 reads TGTGCCAGCAGTTTAGGGGCAGGGGGCCCCCTGGAAGAAAAACTGTTTTTT.

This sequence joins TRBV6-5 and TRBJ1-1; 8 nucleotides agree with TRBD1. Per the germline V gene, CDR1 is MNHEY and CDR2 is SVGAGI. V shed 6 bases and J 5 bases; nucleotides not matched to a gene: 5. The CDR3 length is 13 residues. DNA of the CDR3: TGTGCCAGCAGCCAGGGGGCGGGAACTGAAGCTTTCTTT. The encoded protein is CASSQGAGTEAFF.

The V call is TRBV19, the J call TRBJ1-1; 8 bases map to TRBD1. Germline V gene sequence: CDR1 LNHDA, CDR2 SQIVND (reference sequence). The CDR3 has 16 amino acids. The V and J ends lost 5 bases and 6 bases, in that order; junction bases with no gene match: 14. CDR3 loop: CASSLAGGILSSEAFF. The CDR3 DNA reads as TGTGCCAGTAGTTTGGCAGGGGGCATTCTTTCGTCTGAAGCTTTCTTT.

CDR3 bases: TGTGCCAGCACCCGGGGGGGGGCTGTTGAGCAGTTCTTC. Protein: CASTRGGAVEQFF. The chain joins TRBV21-1 to TRBJ2-1; the D call of TRBD2 is as the table states it, not checked on the DNA. TRBV21-1 represents a pseudogene. The CDR3 loop spans 13 amino acids.

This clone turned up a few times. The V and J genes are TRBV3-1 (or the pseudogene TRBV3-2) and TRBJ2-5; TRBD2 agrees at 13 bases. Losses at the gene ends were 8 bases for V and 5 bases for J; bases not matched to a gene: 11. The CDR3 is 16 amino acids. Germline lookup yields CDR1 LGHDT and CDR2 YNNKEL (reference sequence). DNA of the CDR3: TGTGCCAGCTCCTTCCGGACTAGCGGGAGTTCCGAGACCCAGTACTTC. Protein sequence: CASSFRTSGSSETQYF.

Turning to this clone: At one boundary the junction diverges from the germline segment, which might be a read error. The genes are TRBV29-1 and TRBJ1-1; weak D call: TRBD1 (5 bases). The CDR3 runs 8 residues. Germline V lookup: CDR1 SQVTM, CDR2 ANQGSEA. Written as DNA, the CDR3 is TGCAGCACCGGACACTTTCTTTTT. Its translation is CSTGHFLF.

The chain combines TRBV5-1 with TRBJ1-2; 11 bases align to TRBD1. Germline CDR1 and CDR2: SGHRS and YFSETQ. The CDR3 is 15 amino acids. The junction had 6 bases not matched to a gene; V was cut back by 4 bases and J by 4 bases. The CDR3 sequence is CASSQGTGGIYGYTF. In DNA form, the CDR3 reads TGCGCCAGCAGCCAAGGGACAGGGGGGATCTATGGCTACACCTTC.

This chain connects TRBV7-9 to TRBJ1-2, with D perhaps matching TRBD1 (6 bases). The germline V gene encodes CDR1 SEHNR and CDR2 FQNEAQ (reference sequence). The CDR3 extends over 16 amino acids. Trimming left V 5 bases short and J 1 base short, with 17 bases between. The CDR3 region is CASSPSRGHNNYGYTF. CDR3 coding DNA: TGTGCCAGCAGCCCATCCAGGGGCCATAATAACTATGGCTACACCTTC.

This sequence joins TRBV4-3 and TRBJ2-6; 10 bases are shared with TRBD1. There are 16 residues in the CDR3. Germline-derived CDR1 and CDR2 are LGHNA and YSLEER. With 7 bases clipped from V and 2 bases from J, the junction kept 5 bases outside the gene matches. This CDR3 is CASTTTGGTGANVLTF. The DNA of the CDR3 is TGCGCCAGCACGACGACAGGGGGCACTGGGGCCAACGTCCTGACTTTC.